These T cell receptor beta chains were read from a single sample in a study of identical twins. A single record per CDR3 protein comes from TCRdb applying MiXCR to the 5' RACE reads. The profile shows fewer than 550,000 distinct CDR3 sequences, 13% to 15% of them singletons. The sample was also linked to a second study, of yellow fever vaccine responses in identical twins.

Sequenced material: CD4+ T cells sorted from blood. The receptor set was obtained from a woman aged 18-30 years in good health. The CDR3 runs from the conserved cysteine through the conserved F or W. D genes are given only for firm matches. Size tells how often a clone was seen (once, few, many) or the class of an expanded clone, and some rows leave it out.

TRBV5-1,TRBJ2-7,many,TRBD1,TGCGCCAGCAGCAGGGGGACAGGCGAGGAGCAGTACTTC,CASSRGTGEEQYF
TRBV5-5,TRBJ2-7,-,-,TGTGCCAGCAGCTTGGCTGGCCACGAGCAGTACTTC,CASSLAGHEQYF
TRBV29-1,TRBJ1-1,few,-,TGCAGCGTTGCCAGGGGACAATCGAACACTGAAGCTTTCTTT,CSVARGQSNTEAFF
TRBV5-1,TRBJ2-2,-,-,TGCGCCAGCAGCGGGAGGACCAACACCGGGGAGCTGTTTTTT,CASSGRTNTGELFF
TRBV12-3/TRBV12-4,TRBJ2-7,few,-,TGTGCCAGCAGTTATAGGGTACAGGCGAGCTCCTACGAGCAGTACTTC,CASSYRVQASSYEQYF
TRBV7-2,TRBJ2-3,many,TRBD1,TGTGCCAGCAGCTCGGACCGGGACAGATACACAGATACGCAGTATTTT,CASSSDRDRYTDTQYF
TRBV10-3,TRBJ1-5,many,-,TGTGCCATCAGTGATCGGGGTAGCAATCAGCCCCAGCATTTT,CAISDRGSNQPQHF
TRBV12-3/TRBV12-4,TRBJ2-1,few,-,TGTGCCAGCAGTCCGGACGCAACGCAGTTCTTC,CASSPDATQFF
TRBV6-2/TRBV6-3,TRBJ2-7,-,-,TGTGCCAGCAGTTCCTACAGGACTCTCTCCTACGAGCAGTACTTC,CASSSYRTLSYEQYF
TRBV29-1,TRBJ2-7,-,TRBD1,TGCAGCGTGAGCCGGGACAGGGGCGAGCAGTACTTC,CSVSRDRGEQYF
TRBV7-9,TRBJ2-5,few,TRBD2,TGTGCCAGCAGCTTATTGCGGGGGGTGGAGACCCAGTACTTC,CASSLLRGVETQYF
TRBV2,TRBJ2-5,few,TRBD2,TGTGCCAGCAGGCACCTGACTAGCGGACAAGAGACCCAGTACTTC,CASRHLTSGQETQYF
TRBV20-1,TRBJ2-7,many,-,TGCAGTGCTAGGACCGGGGGCCGGGAGACGGGGGAGCAGTACTTC,CSARTGGRETGEQYF
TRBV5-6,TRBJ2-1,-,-,TGTGCCAGCAGCCGTTCTTCCGAGCAGTTCTTC,CASSRSSEQFF
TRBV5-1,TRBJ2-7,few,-,TGCGCCAGCAGCTGGACAGTAGGCTCCTACGAGCAGTACTTC,CASSWTVGSYEQYF
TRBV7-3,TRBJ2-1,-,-,TGTGCCAGCAGCTTAGGGGCAGGGCCATACAATGAGCAGTTCTTC,CASSLGAGPYNEQFF
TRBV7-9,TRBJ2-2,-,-,TGTGCCAGCAGCCCCCAGCGGGGGGAGCTGTTTTTT,CASSPQRGELFF
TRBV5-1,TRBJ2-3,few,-,TGCGCCAGCAGCTTGCCAGGCAGGGGCACAGATACGCAGTATTTT,CASSLPGRGTDTQYF
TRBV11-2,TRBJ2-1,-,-,TGTGCCAGCAGCCCGAATTGGAATGAGCAGTTCTTC,CASSPNWNEQFF
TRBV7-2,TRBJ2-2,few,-,TGTGCCAGCAGCTTAGTTATATCGGGGTCACTGTTTTTT,CASSLVISGSLFF
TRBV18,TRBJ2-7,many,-,TGTGCCAGCAGTCCTAGGGACTCCTACGAGCAGTACTTC,CASSPRDSYEQYF
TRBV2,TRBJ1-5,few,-,TGTGCCAGCAGCGCGGAAGCGGGGGGCAATCAGCCCCAGCATTTT,CASSAEAGGNQPQHF
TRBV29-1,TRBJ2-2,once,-,TGCAGCGTTGGAGGCAGGGCGAAGGCCGGGGAGCTGTTTTTT,CSVGGRAKAGELFF
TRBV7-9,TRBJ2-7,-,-,TGTGCCAGCAGCCGCGATGGGGTAACCTACGAGCAGTACTTC,CASSRDGVTYEQYF
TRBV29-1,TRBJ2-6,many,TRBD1,TGCAGCGCCGTAACAGGGGTCGGGGCCAACGTCCTGACTTTC,CSAVTGVGANVLTF
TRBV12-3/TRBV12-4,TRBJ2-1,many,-,TGTGCCAGCAGGCCCAGGGGATCCTACAATGAGCAGTTCTTC,CASRPRGSYNEQFF
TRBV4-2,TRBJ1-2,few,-,TGTGCCAGCAGCCAAGATTTCGGGGGTGGCAACTATGGCTACACCTTC,CASSQDFGGGNYGYTF
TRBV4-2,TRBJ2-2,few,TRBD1,TGTGCCAGCAGCCAAGAGAAAACAGGGGGCTACACCGGGGAGCTGTTTTTT,CASSQEKTGGYTGELFF
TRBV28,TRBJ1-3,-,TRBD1,TGTGCCAGCAGTGAGGGGACAGGCGTCTCTGGAAACACCATATATTTT,CASSEGTGVSGNTIYF
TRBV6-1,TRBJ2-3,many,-,TGTGCCAGCAGGCTCAACCCGAAAAGGACAGATACGCAGTATTTT,CASRLNPKRTDTQYF
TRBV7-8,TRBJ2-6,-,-,TGTGCCAGCAGCTTACCGGGACGGCCCTCTGGGGCCAACGTCCTGACTTTC,CASSLPGRPSGANVLTF
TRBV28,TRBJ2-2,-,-,TGTGCCAGCACCCCCGCGGAGGGACTCCGCGGTACCGGGGAGCTGTTTTTT,CASTPAEGLRGTGELFF
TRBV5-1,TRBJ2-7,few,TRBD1,TGCGCCAGCAGCCTTGTCCCCGGGACAGGGGGCTCCTACGAGCAGTACTTC,CASSLVPGTGGSYEQYF
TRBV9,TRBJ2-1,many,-,TGTGCCAGCAGCAGAAACAATGAGCAGTTCTTC,CASSRNNEQFF
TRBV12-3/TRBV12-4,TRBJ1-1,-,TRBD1,TGTGCCAGCAGACGCCGGGACAGGGGCACTGAAGCTTTCTTT,CASRRRDRGTEAFF
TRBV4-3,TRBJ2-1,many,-,TGCGCCAGCAGCCAAAGGTGGGAGGCGGGGAATGAGCAGTTCTTC,CASSQRWEAGNEQFF
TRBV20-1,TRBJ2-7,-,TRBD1,TGCAGCCTCCGGGACAGGGCATACGAGCAGTACTTC,CSLRDRAYEQYF
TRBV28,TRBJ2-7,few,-,TGTGCCAGCAGTACCAGTACAGGGTTATACGAGCAGTACTTC,CASSTSTGLYEQYF
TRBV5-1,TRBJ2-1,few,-,TGCGCCAGCAGCTTGGTCTTCGGTCTAAGAGGGGACAATGAGCAGTTCTTC,CASSLVFGLRGDNEQFF
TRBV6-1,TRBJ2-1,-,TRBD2,TGTGCCAGCACAAAGACTAGCGGGGGGCATGGTGAGCAGTTCTTC,CASTKTSGGHGEQFF
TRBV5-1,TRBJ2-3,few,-,TGCGCCAGCAGCTACCAACAGATGGCCACAGATACGCAGTATTTT,CASSYQQMATDTQYF
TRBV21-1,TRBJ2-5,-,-,TGTGCCAGCAGCACGGGGCAGGGGGCGACCCAGTACTTC,CASSTGQGATQYF
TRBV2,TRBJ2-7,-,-,TGTGCCAGCAGTGAAAGAGCCCCGGCGTCGGGCGAGCAGTACTTC,CASSERAPASGEQYF
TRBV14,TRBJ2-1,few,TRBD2,TGTGCCAGCAGTCCTAGCGGGAGTAGATACAATGAGCAGTTCTTC,CASSPSGSRYNEQFF
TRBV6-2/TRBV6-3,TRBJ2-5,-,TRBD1,TGTGCCAGCAGTTACGACAGGGTAGGGGAGACCCAGTACTTC,CASSYDRVGETQYF
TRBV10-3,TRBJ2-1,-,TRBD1,TGTGCCATCAGTGACCAGGGACAGGGTTTTCAGTTCTTC,CAISDQGQGFQFF
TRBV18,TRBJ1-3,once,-,TGTGCCAGCTCACCATTGGACAGAATCTCTGGAAACACCATATATTTT,CASSPLDRISGNTIYF
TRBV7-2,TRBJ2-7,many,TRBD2,TGTGCCAGCAGCCTGTCTAGCGGGGGGGCGAAAGAGCAGTACTTC,CASSLSSGGAKEQYF
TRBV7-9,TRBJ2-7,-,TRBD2,TGTGCCAGCAGCCGCGGGACTAGCGGGAGAATCGGCGAGCAGTACTTC,CASSRGTSGRIGEQYF
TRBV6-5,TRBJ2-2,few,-,TGTGCCAGCAGTTACGACAGGTGGCAGACCGGGGAGCTGTTTTTT,CASSYDRWQTGELFF
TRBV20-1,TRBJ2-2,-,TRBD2,TGCAGTGCTAGAGGGGGTAGCGGGACCGGGGAGCTGTTTTTT,CSARGGSGTGELFF
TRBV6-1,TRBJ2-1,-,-,TGTGCCAGCAGTGAAGCTTGGGGACCCAATGAGCAGTTCTTC,CASSEAWGPNEQFF
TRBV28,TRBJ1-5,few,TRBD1,TGTGCCAGCAGTACCCCGGGACAGGGGCTTCAGCCCCAGCATTTT,CASSTPGQGLQPQHF
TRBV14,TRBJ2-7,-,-,TGTGCCAGCAGCCAAGAAGGGTGGAGGGAGCAGTACTTC,CASSQEGWREQYF
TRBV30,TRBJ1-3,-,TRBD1,TGTGCCTGGAGTGTACCATCCCCAGGGGGTGGAAACACCATATATTTT,CAWSVPSPGGGNTIYF
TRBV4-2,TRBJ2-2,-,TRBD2,TGTGCCAGCAGCCAGTCCCTAGCGGGGGGGACCGGGGAGCTGTTTTTT,CASSQSLAGGTGELFF
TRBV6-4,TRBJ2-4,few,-,TGTGCCAGCAGTGAGTCCCCTGTGGACATTCAGTACTTC,CASSESPVDIQYF
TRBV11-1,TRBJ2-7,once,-,TGTGCCAGCAGCAAACGGGGTCTGGGCTACGAGCAGTACTTC,CASSKRGLGYEQYF